This TCR beta chain was sequenced during a study of early T cells in non-severe SARS-CoV-2 infection. The CDR3 is 13 amino acids. Germline V gene data show CDR1 as SNHLY and CDR2 as FYNNEI. TCRdb ran MiXCR on the 5' RACE reads and lists one entry per CDR3 protein. The data contain some 62,000 distinct CDR3 sequences, approximately 9.3% of them seen just once; the ten biggest clones take up about 1.2%. With regard to this clonotype: Germline and junction disagree at one end, which may indicate a read error.

This sequence originates from an adult who was a healthcare worker with PCR-confirmed SARS-CoV-2 infection or an uninfected control (not recorded which). The sequenced material came from whole blood. This chain links TRBV2 with TRBJ2-3; D might be TRBD2 (5 bases). The CDR3 loop is CASGEESRDTQYF. The CDR3 nucleotides read TGTGCCAGCGGTGAAGAATCGAGGGATACGCAGTACTTT.